This TCR beta chain comes out of a study of spatial heterogeneity in lung cancer. Study-wide background: Detected sequences consistently included more beta-chain ones than alpha-chain ones. Study conclusions and caveats: Ubiquitous expanded tumor TCRs appeared in blood more at resection than follow-up.

Germline lookup yields CDR1 MGHRA and CDR2 YSYEKL. The trim removed 0 bases at V and 0 bases at J, leaving 6 bases unmatched. The CDR3 consists of 18 residues. The time point denotes: sample taken at primary tumor resection. Sequencing of whole RNA from tumor, nontumor lung or frozen PBMC involved no sorting. Samples were obtained from approximately 72 donors, all untreated early-stage non-small cell lung cancer patients. Single TCR cDNA molecules each had their own unique molecular identifier. TCRdb passed the 5' RACE reads through MiXCR, listing each CDR3 protein once. The sample has tens of thousands of distinct CDR3 sequences, less than 6% seen once. This clonotype was counted ten times or more. Its specificity is not known.

Sequenced material: PBMCs, taken at surgery. The source is a male donor with early-stage non-small cell lung cancer. The rearrangement uses TRBV4-1 and TRBJ1-5; 9 positions match TRBD1. The CDR3 sequence: CASSQEGTGTLSNQPQHF. CDR3 DNA sequence: TGCGCCAGCAGCCAAGAGGGGACAGGGACTCTTAGCAATCAGCCCCAGCATTTT.